The next 5 T cell receptor beta chains were all read from a single sample in a study of T cells in Graves' hyperthyroidism and ophthalmopathy. RNA transcripts provided the source from which TCR beta CDR3 regions were amplified. The TCR CDR3 was amplified in a first-round RT-PCR using the HTBI primer set. A single record per CDR3 protein comes from TCRdb applying MiXCR to the multiplex PCR reads. The sample shows around 440,000 distinct CDR3 sequences, approximately 14% of them seen only once. Sequencing used blood. Source of these receptors: a woman in her late teens or twenties with Graves' hyperthyroidism.

This clonotype has just a few counts. The rearrangement links TRBV30 to TRBJ1-5; D may be TRBD1 (6 bases). V lost 3 bases, J lost 9 bases, and 24 bases lay in between. Germline CDR1 is GTSNPN and CDR2 is SVGIG (reference sequence). The CDR3 has 16 residues. Here the CDR3 reads CAWSAGKGGYGRPQHF. The CDR3 bases are TGTGCCTGGAGCGCAGGAAAGGGGGGGTACGGGAGGCCCCAGCATTTT.

In its sample, this clonotype was seen many times. The rearrangement uses TRBV12-3 or TRBV12-4 and TRBJ1-5; D gene uncertain. Trimming stripped 2 bases from V and 2 bases from J, with 13 bases between. This CDR3 contains 16 residues. DNA of the CDR3: TGTGCCAGCAGTTTACGAGGGTCAATCGGCAATCAGCCCCAGCATTTT. This gives the protein CASSLRGSIGNQPQHF.

This clonotype was seen only a few times. J is TRBJ2-5 and V is TRBV5-5; D is possibly TRBD1 (5 bases). The CDR3 is 13 residues long. CDR1 is SGHKS and CDR2 is YYEKEE in the germline V gene (reference sequence). The germline V and J ends were trimmed by 7 bases and 5 bases, with 15 bases remaining between them. In nucleotides, the CDR3 is TGTGCCAGCCTCCGCAGGGCCGAGGAGACCCAGTACTTC. As protein: CASLRRAEETQYF.

This clonotype appeared a few times. The rearrangement joins TRBV6-5 to TRBJ2-7; D remains unclear. Between the trimmed V and J ends, which lost 0 bases and 3 bases, there was a span of 9 bases. The CDR3 length is 14 residues. Per the germline V gene, CDR1 is MNHEY and CDR2 is SVGAGI. The CDR3 DNA reads TGTGCCAGCAGTTACTCGAGAAGGCTCTACGAGCAGTACTTC. Translated, it gives CASSYSRRLYEQYF.

This clonotype was detected a few times. The V gene is TRBV27, the J gene TRBJ2-6; no clear D gene. V shed 4 bases and J shed 2 bases, with 6 bases lying between them. The germline V gene has CDR1 MNHEY and CDR2 SMNVEV (reference sequence). This CDR3 comprises 14 residues. The CDR3 loop reads CASSSTPGANVLTF. CDR3 DNA sequence: TGTGCCAGCAGTTCCACCCCTGGGGCCAACGTCCTGACTTTC. Variable domain in full (rest from reference TRBV27 and TRBJ2-6): EAQVTQNPRYLITVTGKKLTVTCSQNMNHEYMSWYRQDPGLGLRQIYYSMNVEVTDKGDVPEGYKVSRKEKRNFPLILESPSPNQTSLYFCASSSTPGANVLTFGAGSRLTVL.